A selection of T cell receptor beta chains follows, all from one sample in a study of blood T cells in healthy people across ages. In TCRdb, the 5' RACE reads were re-called with MiXCR into one record per CDR3 protein. The sample gives hundreds of thousands of distinct CDR3 sequences, 32% of which show up once; approximately 15% is in the top ten. Sequences were obtained from blood. The receptors come from a woman of 80 years or more in good health. Both conserved end residues are trimmed from each CDR3. The D gene is left open where the match is weak.

V gene | D gene | CDR3 protein
TRBV9 | NA | ASARGLTLHEQY
TRBV20-1 | TRBD2 | SANPGLGVYEQY
TRBV15 | TRBD1 | ATSDRGRRGANVLT
TRBV20-1 | NA | SAGTPRGAQETQY
TRBV7-2 | TRBD2 | VSSSGTSVETQD
TRBV6-1 | TRBD1 | ASSIQGDYGYT
TRBV2 | TRBD1 | ASSAPGQLNEKLF
TRBV2 | TRBD1 | ASMGQGSLYGYT
TRBV2 | TRBD1 | ASMDRAYKATEAF
TRBV6-2/TRBV6-3 | NA | ASSSSSNEKLF
TRBV4-1 | NA | ASSQDSREYYGYT
TRBV7-8 | NA | ASSLVPVSGANVLT
TRBV7-2 | TRBD2 | ASSRRGGVETQY
TRBV5-1 | NA | ASSLGEYYGYT
TRBV7-2 | NA | ASSLIGSGGAEAF
TRBV27 | TRBD1 | ASSLLGTGSHEQY
TRBV5-1 | TRBD1 | ASSLVCQGAATEAF
TRBV28 | NA | ASNSGTTGYT
TRBV28 | TRBD1 | ASSRDRGKF
TRBV5-1 | NA | ASRGLGGGELF
TRBV20-1 | NA | SAPGPNWGTDTQY
TRBV27 | NA | ASSQKPWTEAF
TRBV5-1 | TRBD1 | ASSLQGVESTEAF
TRBV6-2/TRBV6-3 | TRBD2 | ASRSSGGVYEQY
TRBV12-3/TRBV12-4 | NA | ASSPLGRLSYEQY
TRBV27 | NA | ASKGSGRSIGQETQY
TRBV7-3 | NA | ASSSTGERTDTRY
TRBV20-1 | NA | SAPDGALAGPEQY
TRBV27 | TRBD1 | ASKGTGALRNYGYT
TRBV6-1 | NA | ASSPLEPLRDITLSTNEKLF
TRBV30 | TRBD2 | AWTSGGAGEQF
TRBV3-1 | TRBD2 | ASRPSGGQNNEQF
TRBV13 | NA | ASSRNPLGGETQY
TRBV20-1 | NA | SARDPTDYQETQY
TRBV7-2 | NA | ASSLEGYNNEQF
TRBV12-3/TRBV12-4 | TRBD2 | ASTAGRGEETQY
TRBV7-9 | NA | ASNKQGYEQY
TRBV5-1 | TRBD1 | ASSFSGQGSNEKLF
TRBV20-1 | TRBD1 | SARRTGDTQETQY
TRBV18 | TRBD1 | ASSPPLGQGSTEAF
TRBV4-2 | NA | ASCQASGKINEQY
TRBV6-4 | TRBD2 | ASSEFSLAGVNEQF
TRBV4-1 | NA | ASSDWDGGGQPQH
TRBV5-6 | NA | ATGMSPGGTQH
TRBV4-1 | NA | ASSQDQGREYGYT
TRBV12-3/TRBV12-4 | NA | ASRLRGDAQY
TRBV7-2 | NA | ASGGWGPAGPNEQF
TRBV3-1 | NA | ASGWTARDSPLH
TRBV7-2 | TRBD2 | ASTQETGLVTDTQY
TRBV20-1 | TRBD2 | SASSGKSGVAYNEQF
TRBV5-1 | TRBD2 | ASSSYGTSAQQGDTQY
TRBV7-9 | NA | ASRPGGPNSPLH
TRBV9 | NA | ASSVGVQMGYNEQY
TRBV7-8 | NA | ASSLGPQSYNEQF
TRBV7-9 | TRBD1 | ASREGQGLVAF